The present TCR beta chain was sequenced within a study of CD8+ T cells in alopecia areata. This clone was found a few times. Trimming took 3 bases from V and 0 from J, leaving 3 bases between them. Germline V gives CDR1 SNHLY, CDR2 FYNNEI. This CDR3 comprises 12 residues. RNA extraction and reverse transcription yielded cDNA as sequencing template. Sequencing used immunoSEQ multiplex PCR; TCRdb keeps in-frame clones, though not all of them. The table has 170,000 or so clones, about 53% seen once. Treatment of the sample: oral pan-JAK inhibitor, 5-10 mg twice daily. This sequence was found in a human donor with alopecia areata. Sequences were derived from CD8+ T cells sorted from blood, sampled at week 24, from a patient treated with tofacitinib. V gene TRBV2 combines with J gene TRBJ2-7; no clear D. CDR3 loop: CASSDYSYEQYF. In nucleotides, the CDR3 is TGTGCCAGCAGTGACTACTCCTACGAGCAGTACTTC.